The entry below describes one T cell receptor beta chain. Produced via immunoSEQ multiplex PCR; TCRdb's table is partial and in-frame only. The table lists roughly 260,000 clones, about 80% of them singletons. The entry originates in a study of blood T cell repertoires in COVID-19. Germline V gene sequence: CDR1 SGHVS, CDR2 FQNEAQ. V was trimmed by 1 base and J by 3 bases, leaving 15 bases between them. The CDR3 totals 16 residues. The V gene is TRBV7-8, the J gene TRBJ1-2, with a tentative D call TRBD1 (6 bases). This sequence originates from an elderly woman with active or convalescent COVID-19. The material sequenced was peripheral blood. CDR3 coding DNA: TGTGCCAGCAGCTTAGAGGGCCAGGGGACGCACTATGGCTACACCTTC. Amino acid sequence: CASSLEGQGTHYGYTF.